The next 13 T cell receptor beta chains were all read from a single sample in a study of cytomegalovirus exposure and HLA in healthy donors. Both 60 Vbeta primers and 13 Jbeta primers went into the PCR. Libraries were prepared by immunoSEQ multiplex PCR; TCRdb keeps only in-frame clonotypes and omits some of them. Altogether 130,000 to 150,000 clones are present, under 85% being singletons, with the ten largest covering about 6.7%. Source material: PBMCs. These receptors were obtained from a middle-aged woman in good health and CMV-seropositive.

This clone was seen only a few times. The CDR3 loop is CSVRTGLDTQYF. DNA for the CDR3: TGCAGCGTTCGGACAGGCTTAGATACGCAGTATTTT. The chain is built from TRBV29-1 and TRBJ2-3; 7 bases match TRBD1. The V segment lost 5 bases and the J segment 5 bases; nucleotides outside the gene matches: 4. The CDR3 spans 12 residues. Germline loops: CDR1 SQVTM, CDR2 ANQGSEA.

CDR3 coding DNA: TGTGCCAGCAGCCCATCAGGCGACAGTTTAGGGTACACCTTC. Protein product: CASSPSGDSLGYTF. The chain joins TRBV7-3 to TRBJ1-2, with a possible D match to TRBD1 (5 bases). V lost 5 bases, J lost 11 bases, and 21 bases lay in between. This CDR3 has 14 amino acids. Germline values: CDR1 SGHTA, CDR2 FQGTGA.

The rearrangement uses TRBV5-1 and TRBJ2-5; D not certain. V was cut by 2 bases and J by 5 bases, with 10 bases left in between. This CDR3 contains 13 residues. The germline V gene encodes CDR1 SGHRS and CDR2 YFSETQ. In nucleotides, the CDR3 is TGCGCCAGCAGCTTCGGTTCTGCGGAGACCCAGTACTTC. Translating gives CASSFGSAETQYF.

The chain joins TRBV7-3 to TRBJ2-1; TRBD2 matches at 11 bases. V shed 8 bases, J shed 2 bases, and the junction held 8 bases outside the gene matches. Germline values: CDR1 SGHTA, CDR2 FQGTGA. CDR3 length equals 16 residues. This chain's CDR3 is CASSPGTSGAYNEQFF. As DNA, the CDR3 is TGTGCCAGCTCCCCGGGGACTAGCGGCGCCTACAATGAGCAGTTCTTC. The whole variable domain, remainder taken from reference TRBV7-3 and TRBJ2-1, is GAGVSQTPSNKVTEKGKYVELRCDPISGHTALYWYRQSLGQGPEFLIYFQGTGAADDSGLPNDRFFAVRPEGSVSTLKIQRTERGDSAVYLCASSPGTSGAYNEQFFGPGTRLTVL.

The rearrangement links TRBV7-2 to TRBJ2-3; 8 bases fit TRBD2. Trimming at V came to 5 bases and at J to 0 bases, leaving 1 base not matched to a gene. The CDR3 spans 14 residues. The V gene's germline CDR1 is SGHTA and CDR2 FQGNSA. CDR3 residues: CASSRGGSTDTQYF. CDR3 nucleotide sequence: TGTGCCAGCAGCCGGGGGGGCAGCACAGATACGCAGTATTTT.

The chain uses TRBV7-6 and TRBJ2-1; D is possibly TRBD2 (5 bases). CDR1 and CDR2 (germline): SGHVS, FNYEAQ. Trimming stripped 5 bases from V and 0 bases from J, with 5 bases between. The CDR3 has 13 amino acids. CDR3 loop: CASSRGSYNEQFF. The CDR3 region has the DNA TGTGCCAGCAGCCGGGGCTCCTACAATGAGCAGTTCTTC.

The chain uses TRBV2 and TRBJ2-5, with 9 bases that match TRBD2. Germline trimming cut 1 base from V and 5 bases from J; bases unmatched to any gene: 5. The CDR3 runs to 15 residues. In germline, CDR1 is SNHLY, CDR2 FYNNEI. CDR3 in amino acids: CASSEESSGVETQYF. The DNA for the CDR3 is TGTGCCAGCAGTGAAGAATCTAGCGGGGTGGAGACCCAGTACTTC.

The rearrangement uses TRBV2 and TRBJ1-1, with a weak D call TRBD1 (6 bases). This CDR3 comprises 14 residues. V was trimmed by 7 bases and J by 3 bases, leaving 15 bases between them. CDR1 SNHLY and CDR2 FYNNEI come from the germline V gene. The CDR3 nucleotides read TGTGCCAGCACCATCAAGGGGGGGGACACTGAAGCTTTCTTT. This codes for CASTIKGGDTEAFF.

As DNA, the CDR3 is TGTGCCAGCTCACCTGGGACAGGAGTGACCGGGGAGCTGTTTTTT. Translated: CASSPGTGVTGELFF. The chain joins TRBV18 to TRBJ2-2, with 8 positions matching TRBD1. From germline, CDR1 is KGHSH and CDR2 LQKENI. V trimming: 3 bases; J trimming: 5 bases; junction bases outside the gene matches: 5. CDR3 length: 15 amino acids.

This clone was seen a handful of times. J is TRBJ2-1 and V is TRBV7-9; 13 bases match TRBD2. V was clipped by 4 bases and J by 0 bases; unmatched bases: 6. The CDR3 extends over 18 amino acids. Looked up from germline, CDR1 is SEHNR and CDR2 is FQNEAQ (reference sequence). The CDR3 nucleotides are TGTGCCAGCAGCTCAGGACTAGCGGGGGCTAGCTCCTACAATGAGCAGTTCTTC. Residues: CASSSGLAGASSYNEQFF.

This clone has only a few counts. J is TRBJ1-1 and V is TRBV28, with D uncertain. The CDR3 covers 11 residues. Between the trimmed V and J ends, which lost 4 bases and 12 bases, there was a span of 12 bases. Germline CDR1 reads MDHEN; CDR2 reads SYDVKM. The CDR3 loop is CASSSIGGTFF. CDR3 DNA: TGTGCCAGCAGTTCCATAGGCGGCACTTTCTTT.

This chain links TRBV11-2 with TRBJ2-3; no definite D call. Trimming stripped 5 bases from V and 1 base from J, with 10 bases between. CDR3 length equals 14 residues. Looked up from germline, CDR1 is SGHAT and CDR2 is FQNNGV. CDR3 in DNA: TGTGCCAGCAGCCCAAAATGTGGCACAGATACGCAGTATTTT. Its protein product is CASSPKCGTDTQYF.

V gene TRBV9 combines with J gene TRBJ2-3; 9 positions agree with TRBD2. The length of the CDR3 is 15 residues. V was pared by 4 bases and J by 6 bases, with 9 bases of the junction left unmatched. Germline V lookup: CDR1 SGDLS, CDR2 YYNGEE. CDR3 amino acids: CASSISPTSGDTQYF. The CDR3 nucleotides are TGTGCCAGCAGCATCAGCCCCACTAGCGGGGATACGCAGTATTTT. The whole variable domain, remainder taken from reference TRBV9 and TRBJ2-3, is DSGVTQTPKHLITATGQRVTLRCSPRSGDLSVYWYQQSLDQGLQFLIQYYNGEERAKGNILERFSAQQFPDLHSELNLSSLELGDSALYFCASSISPTSGDTQYFGPGTRLTVL.